This T cell receptor beta chain was recovered during a study of identical twins. V lost 3 bases and J 0 bases, leaving 12 bases between the germline ends. The germline V gene encodes CDR1 DFQATT and CDR2 SNEGSKA (reference sequence). The length of the CDR3 is 14 residues. The cDNA had a unique molecular identifier and a template-switch universal primer site. TCRdb analysed the 5' RACE reads with MiXCR anew, one entry per CDR3 protein. Of 400,000 to 550,000 distinct CDR3 sequences in the sample, about 20% are singletons; the top ten hold 0.91%. This clonotype was detected only a few times. These same data were also listed under a study on T cells expressing NK-cell markers.

This chain joins TRBV20-1 and TRBJ2-7; no clear D gene. The material sequenced was CD4+ T cells sorted from blood. The origin of this receptor is a woman under 30 in good health. CDR3 nucleotide sequence: TGCAGTGCTAGGGACGGGTTGGCCTCCTACGAGCAGTACTTC. Translating gives CSARDGLASYEQYF.